These 12 T cell receptor beta chains were all obtained from the same sample, sequenced in a study of neurological immune-mediated disorders. TCRdb re-called the 5' RACE reads through MiXCR, storing one row per CDR3 protein. Among approximately 60,000 distinct CDR3 sequences listed, approximately 4% were seen once. The sequenced sample was PBMCs. These TCRs come from a woman aged 25 to 39 with multiple sclerosis.

This clonotype was counted many times. V and J are TRBV5-1 and TRBJ2-5; TRBD2 is a possible D gene (6 bases). Germline V CDR1 and CDR2: SGHRS, YFSETQ. V lost 4 bases to trimming and J lost 5 bases, with 15 bases between them. The CDR3 has 14 residues. DNA of the CDR3: TGCGCCAGCAGCCCCTCGGCGGGATGGGAGACCCAGTACTTC. Translation: CASSPSAGWETQYF.

This clonotype has at least ten counts. The chain carries TRBV9 and TRBJ2-5; D not resolved. The germline gives CDR1 SGDLS, CDR2 YYNGEE. V lost 1 base and J lost 10, with 20 bases in between. This CDR3 is 15 amino acids long. CDR3 region: CASSVYPFNYERQYF. CDR3 in DNA: TGTGCCAGCAGCGTATACCCTTTTAACTACGAGCGCCAGTACTTC.

This clonotype was counted ten times or more. The rearrangement uses TRBV7-8 and TRBJ2-1, with 8 bases identical to TRBD2. J gave up 4 bases and V 2 bases, and 13 bases lay outside the gene matches. Per the germline V gene, CDR1 is SGHVS and CDR2 is FQNEAQ. This CDR3 is built from 18 residues. Here the CDR3 reads CASSLYLGLAGIYNEQFF. The CDR3 DNA follows: TGTGCCAGCAGCTTATATCTTGGTCTAGCGGGTATTTACAATGAGCAGTTCTTC.

This clonotype was picked up many times. The chain uses TRBV5-6 and TRBJ2-7; TRBD2 is a possible D gene (6 bases). Germline CDR1 reads SGHDT; CDR2 reads YYEEEE. This CDR3 has 12 residues. V was trimmed by 3 bases and J by 7 bases, leaving 11 bases between them. CDR3 residues: CASSWGVREQYF. For the CDR3, the DNA is TGTGCCAGCAGCTGGGGGGTGAGGGAGCAGTACTTC.

This clonotype was recorded many times. V and J are TRBV20-1 and TRBJ2-5; D is possibly TRBD2 (5 bases). Trimming removed 5 bases at V and 4 bases at J, with 20 bases between. This CDR3 has 15 amino acids. The germline gives CDR1 DFQATT, CDR2 SNEGSKA (reference sequence). The chain's CDR3 is CSAFLPAGVIETQYF. The DNA of the CDR3 is TGCAGTGCTTTCCTCCCCGCGGGCGTGATAGAGACCCAGTACTTC.

This clonotype was observed many times. This chain connects TRBV9 to TRBJ1-3, with D possibly matching TRBD1 (6 bases). The length of the CDR3 is 15 residues. In germline, CDR1 is SGDLS, CDR2 YYNGEE. Trimming took 0 bases from V and 6 from J, leaving 13 bases between them. The CDR3 nucleotides are TGTGCCAGCAGCGTAGGGGGGGGCGCGGTAAACACCATATATTTT. Translation: CASSVGGGAVNTIYF. The whole variable domain, filled in from reference TRBV9 and TRBJ1-3, reads DSGVTQTPKHLITATGQRVTLRCSPRSGDLSVYWYQQSLDQGLQFLIQYYNGEERAKGNILERFSAQQFPDLHSELNLSSLELGDSALYFCASSVGGGAVNTIYFGEGSWLTVV.

This clonotype has ten or more counts. This chain links TRBV29-1 with TRBJ1-1; no firm D call. Germline loops: CDR1 SQVTM, CDR2 ANQGSEA. Trimming cost V 0 bases and J 0 bases, with 8 bases left between them. The CDR3 runs to 14 residues. CDR3 loop: CSVEDRAMNTEAFF. CDR3 sequence (DNA): TGCAGCGTTGAAGATCGAGCTATGAACACTGAAGCTTTCTTT. Together with reference TRBV29-1 and TRBJ1-1, the CDR3 gives the full variable domain: SAVISQKPSRDICQRGTSLTIQCQVDSQVTMMFWYRQQPGQSLTLIATANQGSEATYESGFVIDKFPISRPNLTFSTLTVSNMSPEDSSIYLCSVEDRAMNTEAFFGQGTRLTVV.

This clonotype came up many times. The chain carries TRBV7-2 and TRBJ2-1; TRBD2 might be the D (6 bases). The CDR3 consists of 13 residues. Deletions cut 5 bases from V and 8 bases from J, with 13 bases between. Germline V gene sequence: CDR1 SGHTA, CDR2 FQGNSA. Here the CDR3 DNA reads TGTGCCAGCAGCCGCCGACTAGTTCATGAGCAGTTCTTC. It codes for CASSRRLVHEQFF.

This clonotype was seen repeatedly, ten times or more. V is TRBV7-2 and J is TRBJ2-7; D not resolved. Germline V gene lookup returns CDR1 SGHTA and CDR2 FQGNSA. The length of the CDR3 is 14 residues. Trimming left V 2 bases short and J 1 base short, with 9 bases between. CDR3 DNA: TGTGCCAGCAGCTTATATAGCAGTTCCTACGAGCAGTACTTC. Its translation: CASSLYSSSYEQYF.

This chain uses TRBV7-8 with TRBJ2-7; perhaps D is TRBD1 or TRBD2 (5 bases each). Germline V gives CDR1 SGHVS, CDR2 FQNEAQ. The length of the CDR3 is 15 residues. Trimming removed 0 bases from V and 4 bases from J, with 13 bases in between. The DNA of the CDR3 is TGTGCCAGCAGCTTAGCGTGGGGGTTGGGATACGAGCAGTACTTC. Translating gives CASSLAWGLGYEQYF.

The table lists this clonotype with many counts. The J gene is TRBJ1-2, the V gene TRBV5-1; possibly TRBD1 for D (6 bases). From germline, CDR1 is SGHRS and CDR2 YFSETQ. This CDR3 spans 15 amino acids. The V gene lost 0 bases and the J gene lost 7 bases, with 16 bases spanning the gap. The CDR3 region has the DNA TGCGCCAGCAGCTTGGCCAGGGACACTCCGGGTGGCTACACCTTC. Residues: CASSLARDTPGGYTF.

This clonotype was recorded many times. In this CDR3 the conserved last residue, phenylalanine or tryptophan, is missing, so a read error is likely. Because the CDR3's place on the DNA is in doubt, the DNA is left out and the CDR3 is given as listed by TCRdb. V gene TRBV21-1 combines with J gene TRBJ1-4. TRBV21-1 is deemed a pseudogene. A total of 14 residues make up the CDR3, ends included. CDR3 protein: CASSKVSADPRIGV.